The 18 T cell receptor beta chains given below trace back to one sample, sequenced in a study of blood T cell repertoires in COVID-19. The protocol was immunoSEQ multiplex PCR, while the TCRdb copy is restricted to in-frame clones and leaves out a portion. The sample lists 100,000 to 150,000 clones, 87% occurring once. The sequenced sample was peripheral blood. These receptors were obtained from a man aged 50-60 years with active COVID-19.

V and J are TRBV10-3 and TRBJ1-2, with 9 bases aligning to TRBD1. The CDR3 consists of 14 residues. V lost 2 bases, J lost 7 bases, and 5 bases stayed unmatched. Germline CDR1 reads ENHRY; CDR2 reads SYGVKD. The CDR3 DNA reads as TGTGCCATCAGTGAGGGGACAGGGAGAAGTGGCTACACCTTC. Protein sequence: CAISEGTGRSGYTF.

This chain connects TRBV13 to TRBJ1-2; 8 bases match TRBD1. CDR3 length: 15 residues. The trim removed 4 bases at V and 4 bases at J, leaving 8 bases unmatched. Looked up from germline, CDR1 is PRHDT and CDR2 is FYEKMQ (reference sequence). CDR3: CASSYTDRDSYGYTF. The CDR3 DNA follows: TGTGCCAGCAGCTACACGGACAGGGACTCCTATGGCTACACCTTC.

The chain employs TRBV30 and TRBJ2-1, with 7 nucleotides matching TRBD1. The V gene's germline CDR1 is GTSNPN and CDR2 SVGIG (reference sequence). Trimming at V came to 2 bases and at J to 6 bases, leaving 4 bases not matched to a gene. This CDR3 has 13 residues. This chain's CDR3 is CAWSSTGANEQFF. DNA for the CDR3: TGTGCCTGGAGTAGCACAGGGGCCAATGAGCAGTTCTTC. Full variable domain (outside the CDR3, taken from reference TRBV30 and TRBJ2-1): SQTIHQWPATLVQPVGSPLSLECTVEGTSNPNLYWYRQAAGRGLQLLFYSVGIGQISSEVPQNLSASRPQDRQFILSSKKLLLSDSGFYLCAWSSTGANEQFFGPGTRLTVL.

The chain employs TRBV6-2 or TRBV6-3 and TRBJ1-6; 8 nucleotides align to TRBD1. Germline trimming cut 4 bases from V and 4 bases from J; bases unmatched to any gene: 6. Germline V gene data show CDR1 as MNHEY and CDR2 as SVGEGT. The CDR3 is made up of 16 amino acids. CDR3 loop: CASSSLQGGYNSPLHF. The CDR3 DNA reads TGTGCCAGCAGTTCCTTACAGGGGGGATATAATTCACCCCTCCACTTT.

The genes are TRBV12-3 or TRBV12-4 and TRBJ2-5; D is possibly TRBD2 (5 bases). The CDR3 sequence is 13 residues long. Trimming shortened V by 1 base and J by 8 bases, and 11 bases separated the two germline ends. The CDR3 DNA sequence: TGTGCCAGCAGTTTAGGAGGGATAGTCACCCAGTACTTC. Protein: CASSLGGIVTQYF.

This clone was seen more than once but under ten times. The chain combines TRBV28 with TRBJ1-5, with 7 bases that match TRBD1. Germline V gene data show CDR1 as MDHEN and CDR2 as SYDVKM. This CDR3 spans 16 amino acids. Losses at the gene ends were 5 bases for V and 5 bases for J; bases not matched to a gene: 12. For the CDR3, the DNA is TGTGCCAGCAGTCGACACCGACAGGGTCTGCATCAGCCCCAGCATTTT. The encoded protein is CASSRHRQGLHQPQHF.

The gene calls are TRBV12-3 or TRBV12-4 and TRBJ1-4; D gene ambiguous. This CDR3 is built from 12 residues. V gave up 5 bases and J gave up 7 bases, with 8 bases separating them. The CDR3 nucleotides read TGTGCCAGCAGTCGGAGGGTTGAAAAACTGTTTTTT. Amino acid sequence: CASSRRVEKLFF.

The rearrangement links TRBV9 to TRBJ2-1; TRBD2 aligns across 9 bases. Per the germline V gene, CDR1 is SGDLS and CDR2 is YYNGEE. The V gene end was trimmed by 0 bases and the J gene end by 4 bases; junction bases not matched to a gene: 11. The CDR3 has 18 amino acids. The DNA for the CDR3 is TGTGCCAGCAGCGTAGGCGTTCGGGAGCGGGGGGTTTACAATGAGCAGTTCTTC. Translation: CASSVGVRERGVYNEQFF.

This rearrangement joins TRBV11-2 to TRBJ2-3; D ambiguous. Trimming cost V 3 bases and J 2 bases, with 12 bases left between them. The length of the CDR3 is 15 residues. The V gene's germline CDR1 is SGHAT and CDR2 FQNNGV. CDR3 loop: CASSFDGLNTDTQYF. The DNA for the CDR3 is TGTGCCAGCAGCTTCGATGGCCTCAACACAGATACGCAGTATTTT. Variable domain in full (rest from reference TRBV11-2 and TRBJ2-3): EAGVAQSPRYKIIEKRQSVAFWCNPISGHATLYWYQQILGQGPKLLIQFQNNGVVDDSQLPKDRFSAERLKGVDSTLKIQPAKLEDSAVYLCASSFDGLNTDTQYFGPGTRLTVL.

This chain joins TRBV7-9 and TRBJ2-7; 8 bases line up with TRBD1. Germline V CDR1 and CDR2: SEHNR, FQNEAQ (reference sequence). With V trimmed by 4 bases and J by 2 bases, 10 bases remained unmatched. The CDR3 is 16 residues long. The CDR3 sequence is CASSSADREVAYEQYF. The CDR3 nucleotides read TGTGCCAGCAGCTCCGCGGACAGGGAGGTTGCCTACGAGCAGTACTTC.

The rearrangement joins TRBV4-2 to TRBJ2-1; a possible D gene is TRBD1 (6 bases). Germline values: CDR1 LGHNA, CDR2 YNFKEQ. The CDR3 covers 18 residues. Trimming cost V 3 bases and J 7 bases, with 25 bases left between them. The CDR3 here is CASSHEGKPGQTGNEQFF. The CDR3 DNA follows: TGTGCCAGCAGCCACGAAGGGAAACCGGGACAAACGGGGAATGAGCAGTTCTTC.

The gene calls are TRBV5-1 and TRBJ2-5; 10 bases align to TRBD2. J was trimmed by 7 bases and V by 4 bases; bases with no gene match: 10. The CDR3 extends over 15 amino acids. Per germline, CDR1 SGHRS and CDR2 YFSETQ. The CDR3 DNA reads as TGCGCCAGCAGCGGGGGACTAGCGAAATCCGGGACCCAGTACTTC. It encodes CASSGGLAKSGTQYF.

This CDR3 is CASSQSVTDTQYF. Here the CDR3 DNA reads TGTGCCAGCAGCCAATCGGTCACAGATACGCAGTATTTT. The genes are TRBV3-1 (or the pseudogene TRBV3-2) and TRBJ2-3; unclear D gene. V lost 2 bases, J lost 2 bases, and 5 bases lay in between. The CDR3 is 13 amino acids. The V gene's germline CDR1 is LGHDT and CDR2 YNNKEL (reference sequence).

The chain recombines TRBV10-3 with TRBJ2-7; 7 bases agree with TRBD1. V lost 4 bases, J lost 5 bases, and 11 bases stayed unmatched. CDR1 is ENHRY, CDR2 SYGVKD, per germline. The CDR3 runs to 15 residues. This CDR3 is CAISGTTGPDDEQYF. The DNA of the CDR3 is TGTGCCATCAGTGGAACGACAGGGCCGGACGACGAGCAGTACTTC.

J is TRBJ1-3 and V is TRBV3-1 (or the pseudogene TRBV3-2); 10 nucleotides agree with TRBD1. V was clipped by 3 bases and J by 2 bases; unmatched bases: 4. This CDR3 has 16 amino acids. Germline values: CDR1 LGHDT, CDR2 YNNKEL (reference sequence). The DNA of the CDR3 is TGTGCCAGCAGCCAGGCCGGGACAGGGGCTGGAAACACCATATATTTT. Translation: CASSQAGTGAGNTIYF.

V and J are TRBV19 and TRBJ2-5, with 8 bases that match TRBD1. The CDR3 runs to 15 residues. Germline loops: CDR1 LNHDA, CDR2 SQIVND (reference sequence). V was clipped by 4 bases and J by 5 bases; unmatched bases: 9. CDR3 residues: CASSTGTGLRETQYF. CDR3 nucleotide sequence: TGTGCCAGTAGTACGGGGACAGGTTTGCGGGAGACCCAGTACTTC.

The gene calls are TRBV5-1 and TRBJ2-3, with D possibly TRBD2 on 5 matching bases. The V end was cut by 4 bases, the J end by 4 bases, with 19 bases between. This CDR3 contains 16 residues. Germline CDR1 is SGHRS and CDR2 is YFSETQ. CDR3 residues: CASSPAPTLGADTQYF. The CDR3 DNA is TGCGCCAGCAGCCCCGCCCCGACCCTCGGGGCAGATACGCAGTATTTT.

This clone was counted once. CDR3 in amino acids: CASSLDHSSYEQYF. As DNA, the CDR3 is TGTGCCAGCAGCTTGGACCACTCCTCCTACGAGCAGTACTTC. The chain links TRBV5-4 to TRBJ2-7; D is uncertain. Germline values: CDR1 SGHNT, CDR2 YYREEE (reference sequence). V was pared by 0 bases and J by 0 bases, with 7 bases between. The CDR3 totals 14 residues. The whole variable domain, remainder taken from reference TRBV5-4 and TRBJ2-7, is ETGVTQSPTHLIKTRGQQVTLRCSSQSGHNTVSWYQQALGQGPQFIFQYYREEENGRGNFPPRFSGLQFPNYSSELNVNALELDDSALYLCASSLDHSSYEQYFGPGTRLTVT.